This T cell receptor beta chain derives from a study of T-cell reconstitution after alpha-beta-depleted transplantation in children. The V and J ends lost 3 bases and 2 bases, in that order; junction bases with no gene match: 10. The CDR3 contains 16 residues. Per germline, CDR1 SGHRS and CDR2 YFSETQ. In the case of this clonotype: What it binds is not known.

Study-wide findings and caveats: The authors attributed T-cell counts and diversity one year after transplant mostly to newly produced T cells.

Preparation of the TCRbeta library was carried out with unique molecular identifiers. TCRdb processed the PCR reads anew with MiXCR; each CDR3 protein has one entry. The data contain around 580,000 distinct CDR3 sequences, 27% of them singletons. The specimen was PBMCs, collected before TCRalphabeta/CD19-depleted stem cell transplant. This sequence was found in a boy less than two years old with Wiskott-Aldrich syndrome, due to receive a stem cell transplant. The chain carries TRBV5-1 and TRBJ2-7; 8 bases match TRBD1. The DNA for the CDR3 is TGCGCCAGCAGCTCGGCCCTGACAGGGGCCCCCTACGAGCAGTACTTC. Amino acid sequence: CASSSALTGAPYEQYF.